This T cell receptor (beta chain) was documented in a study of CD8 T cells in Susac syndrome. Germline V gives CDR1 MGHRA, CDR2 YSYEKL. There are 15 residues in the CDR3. V was clipped by 6 bases and J by 0 bases, with 12 bases between them. An input of 0.5 to 1 ug of RNA was subjected to reverse transcription using random hexamers. The authors amplified TCR beta CDR3 across 54 Vbeta and 13 Jbeta using immunoSEQ multiplex PCR. MiXCR was run by TCRdb on the immunoSEQ multiplex PCR reads, yielding one entry per CDR3 protein. Of about 130,000 distinct CDR3 sequences in the sample, about 95% are singletons; the top ten hold roughly 0.13%. The study sequenced TCR beta in blood CD8+ and CD4+ T cells.

The V call is TRBV4-1, the J call TRBJ2-1, with D perhaps matching TRBD1 or TRBD2 (5 bases each). The receptor was isolated from a human donor in good health. The sequenced sample was CD4+ T cells from PBMCs. CDR3 nucleotide sequence: TGCGCCAGCAGTGGGGGTCCGAGCTCCTACAATGAGCAGTTCTTC. It specifies CASSGGPSSYNEQFF.